This T cell receptor beta chain was captured by sequencing in a study of T cells in Graves' hyperthyroidism and ophthalmopathy. This clonotype was counted ten times or more. Its cognate antigen is unknown. The TCR beta CDR3 regions underwent amplification using RNA transcripts as the source. In the first-round RT-PCR of the TCR CDR3, the HTBI primer set was used. TCRdb re-called the multiplex PCR reads with MiXCR, one entry per CDR3 protein. In the table there are around 420,000 distinct CDR3 sequences, roughly 15% of which are singletons. Findings and caveats of the study: Most clonotypes that expanded in the thyroid above 0.001 also showed up in blood.

CDR1 is MNHEY, CDR2 SVGEGT, per germline. Trimming cost V 3 bases and J 0 bases, with 11 bases left between them. The CDR3 covers 15 residues. The rearrangement links TRBV6-2 or TRBV6-3 to TRBJ1-1; D not resolved. Sample: blood. The clonotype originates from a woman under 30 with Graves' hyperthyroidism. The CDR3 nucleotides read TGTGCCAGCAGTTATCGAGCCGACATGAACACTGAAGCTTTCTTT. This gives the protein CASSYRADMNTEAFF.